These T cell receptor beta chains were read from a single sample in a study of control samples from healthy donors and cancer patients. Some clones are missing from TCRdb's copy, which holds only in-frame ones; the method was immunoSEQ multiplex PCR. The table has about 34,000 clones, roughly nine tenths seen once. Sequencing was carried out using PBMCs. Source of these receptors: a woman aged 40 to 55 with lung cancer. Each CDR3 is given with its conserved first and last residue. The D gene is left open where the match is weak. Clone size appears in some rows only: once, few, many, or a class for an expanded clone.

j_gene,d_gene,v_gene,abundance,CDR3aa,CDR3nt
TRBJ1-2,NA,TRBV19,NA,CASSISTTVTYGYTF,TGTGCCAGTAGTATCAGCACGACTGTTACCTATGGCTACACCTTC
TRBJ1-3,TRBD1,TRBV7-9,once,CASSSGQAWGF,TGTGCCAGCAGCTCTGGACAGGCCTGGGGTTTT
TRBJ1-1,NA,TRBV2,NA,CASRPGQTTANTEAFF,TGTGCCAGCAGACCCGGACAGACAACGGCGAACACTGAAGCTTTCTTT
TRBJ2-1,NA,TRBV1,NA,CTSNLAVGGDEQFF,TGCACCAGCAACCTCGCCGTGGGGGGAGATGAGCAGTTCTTC
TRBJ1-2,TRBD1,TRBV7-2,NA,CASTQRTGLNYGYTF,TGTGCCAGCACCCAGAGGACAGGCCTAAACTATGGCTACACCTTC
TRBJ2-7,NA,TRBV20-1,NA,CSAELDEQYF,TGCAGCGCAGAACTTGACGAGCAGTACTTC
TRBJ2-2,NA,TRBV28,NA,CASERRGLFF,TGTGCCAGCGAACGCCGGGGGCTGTTTTTT
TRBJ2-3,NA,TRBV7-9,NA,CASSLAQADTQYF,TGTGCCAGCAGCTTAGCGCAAGCAGATACGCAGTATTTT
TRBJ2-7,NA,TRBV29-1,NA,CSVETPTYEQYF,TGCAGCGTTGAAACACCCACCTACGAGCAGTACTTC
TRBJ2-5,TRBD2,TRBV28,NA,CATGTSGGHRETQYF,TGTGCCACCGGGACTAGCGGGGGCCATAGGGAGACCCAGTACTTC